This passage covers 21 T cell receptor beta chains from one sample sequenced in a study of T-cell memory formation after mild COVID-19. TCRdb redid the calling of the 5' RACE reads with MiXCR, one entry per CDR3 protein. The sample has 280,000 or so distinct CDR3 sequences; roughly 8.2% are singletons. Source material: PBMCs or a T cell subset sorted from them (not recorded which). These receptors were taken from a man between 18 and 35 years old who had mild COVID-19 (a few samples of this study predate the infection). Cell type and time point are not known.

The CDR3 reads CASTPPLAGNNEQFF. In DNA, the CDR3 is TGTGCCAGCACCCCCCCACTAGCGGGAAACAATGAGCAGTTCTTC. The genes are TRBV7-9 and TRBJ2-1, with TRBD2 identical over 10 bases. Germline loops: CDR1 SEHNR, CDR2 FQNEAQ (reference sequence). Germline trimming cut 7 bases from V and 5 bases from J; bases unmatched to any gene: 8. The CDR3 consists of 15 residues. Complete variable domain (other parts from reference TRBV7-9 and TRBJ2-1): DTGVSQNPRHKITKRGQNVTFRCDPISEHNRLYWYRQTLGQGPEFLTYFQNEAQLEKSRLLSDRFSAERPKGSFSTLEIQRTEQGDSAMYLCASTPPLAGNNEQFFGPGTRLTVL.

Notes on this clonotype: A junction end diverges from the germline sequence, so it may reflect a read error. The CDR3 DNA sequence: TGTGCCAGCAGTGAACCTTGGGAGCCGAGTATCTTT. It encodes CASSEPWEPSIF. The chain combines TRBV25-1 with TRBJ1-1; D remains ambiguous. Germline CDR1 is MGHDK and CDR2 is SYGVNS. The CDR3 spans 12 residues.

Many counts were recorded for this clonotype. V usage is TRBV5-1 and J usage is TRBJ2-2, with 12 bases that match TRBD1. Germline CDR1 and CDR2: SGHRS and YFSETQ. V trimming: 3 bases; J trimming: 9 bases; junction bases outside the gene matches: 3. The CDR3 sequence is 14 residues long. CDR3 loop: CASSSGTGGRELFF. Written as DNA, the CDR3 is TGCGCCAGCAGCTCCGGGACAGGGGGCAGGGAGCTGTTTTTT.

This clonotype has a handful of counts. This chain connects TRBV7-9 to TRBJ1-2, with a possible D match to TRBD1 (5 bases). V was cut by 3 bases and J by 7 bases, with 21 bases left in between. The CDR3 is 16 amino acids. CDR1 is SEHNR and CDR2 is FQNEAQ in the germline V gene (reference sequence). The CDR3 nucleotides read TGTGCCAGCAGCTTGGACCGACAGATCCGGCGTGGTGGCTACACCTTC. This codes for CASSLDRQIRRGGYTF.

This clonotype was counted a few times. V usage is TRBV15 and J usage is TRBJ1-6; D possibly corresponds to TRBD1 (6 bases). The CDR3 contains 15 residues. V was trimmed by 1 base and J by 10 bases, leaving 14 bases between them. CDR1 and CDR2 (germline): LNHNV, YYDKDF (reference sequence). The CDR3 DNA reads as TGTGCCACCAGCAGAGGATTTGGGGACACCTCACCCCTCCACTTT. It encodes CATSRGFGDTSPLHF.

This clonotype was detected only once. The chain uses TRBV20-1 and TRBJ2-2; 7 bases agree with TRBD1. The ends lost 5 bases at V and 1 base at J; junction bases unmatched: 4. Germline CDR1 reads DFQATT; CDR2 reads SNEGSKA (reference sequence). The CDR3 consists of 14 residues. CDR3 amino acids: CSAYRTGNTGELFF. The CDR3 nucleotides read TGCAGTGCTTACAGGACAGGGAACACCGGGGAGCTGTTTTTT.

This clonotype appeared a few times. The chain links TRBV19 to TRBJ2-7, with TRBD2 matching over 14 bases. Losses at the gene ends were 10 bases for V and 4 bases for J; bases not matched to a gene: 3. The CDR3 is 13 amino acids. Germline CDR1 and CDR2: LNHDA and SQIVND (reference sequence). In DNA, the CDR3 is TGTGCCACAGGACTAGCGGGGGGTTACGAGCAGTACTTC. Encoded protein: CATGLAGGYEQYF.

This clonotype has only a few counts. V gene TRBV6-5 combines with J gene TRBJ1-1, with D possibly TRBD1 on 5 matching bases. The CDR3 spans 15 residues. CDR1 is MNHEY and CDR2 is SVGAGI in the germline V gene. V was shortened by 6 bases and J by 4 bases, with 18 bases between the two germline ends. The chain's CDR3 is CASRRTLSRGTEAFF. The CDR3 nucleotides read TGTGCCAGCAGAAGGACCCTTTCGAGGGGCACTGAAGCTTTCTTT.

In nucleotides, the CDR3 is TGTGCCAGCAGCTGGACGGCCGGGGCCTACACCGGGGAGCTGTTTTTT. Translating gives CASSWTAGAYTGELFF. The V and J genes are TRBV5-5 and TRBJ2-2; D possibly uses TRBD1 or TRBD2 (5 bases each). The ends were cut back, 3 bases at V and 3 bases at J, with 15 bases in the middle. There are 16 residues in the CDR3. Germline V gives CDR1 SGHKS, CDR2 YYEKEE (reference sequence).

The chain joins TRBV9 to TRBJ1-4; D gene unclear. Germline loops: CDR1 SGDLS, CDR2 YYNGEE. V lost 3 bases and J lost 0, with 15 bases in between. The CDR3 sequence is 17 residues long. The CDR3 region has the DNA TGTGCCAGCAGCGCCCGACATGGAGGAGCAACTAATGAAAAACTGTTTTTT. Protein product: CASSARHGGATNEKLFF.

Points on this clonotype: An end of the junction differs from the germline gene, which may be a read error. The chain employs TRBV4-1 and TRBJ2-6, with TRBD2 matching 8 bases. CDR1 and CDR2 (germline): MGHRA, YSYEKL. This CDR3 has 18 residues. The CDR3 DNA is TGCGCCAGCAACCAAAGGGAGACTAGCGTCTCTGGGGCCAACGTCCTGACTTTC. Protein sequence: CASNQRETSVSGANVLTF.

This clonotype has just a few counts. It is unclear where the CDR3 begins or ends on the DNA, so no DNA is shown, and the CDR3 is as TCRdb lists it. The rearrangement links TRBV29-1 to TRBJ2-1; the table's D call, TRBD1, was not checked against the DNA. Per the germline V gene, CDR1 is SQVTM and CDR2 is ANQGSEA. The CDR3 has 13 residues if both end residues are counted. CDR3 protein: CSVEDFGAGEQFF.

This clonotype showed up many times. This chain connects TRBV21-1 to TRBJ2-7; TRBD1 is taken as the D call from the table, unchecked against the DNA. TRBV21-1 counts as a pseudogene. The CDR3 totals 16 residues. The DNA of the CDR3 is TGTGCCAGCAGCAAAGATCGGGAACGGATGACCTACGAGCAGTACGTC. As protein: CASSKDRERMTYEQYV.

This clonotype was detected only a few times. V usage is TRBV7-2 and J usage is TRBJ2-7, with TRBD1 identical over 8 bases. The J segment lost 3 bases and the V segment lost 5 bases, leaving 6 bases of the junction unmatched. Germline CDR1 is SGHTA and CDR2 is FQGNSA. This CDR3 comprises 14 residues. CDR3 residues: CASSRATGVYEQYF. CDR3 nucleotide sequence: TGTGCCAGCAGCAGGGCGACAGGGGTCTACGAGCAGTACTTC.

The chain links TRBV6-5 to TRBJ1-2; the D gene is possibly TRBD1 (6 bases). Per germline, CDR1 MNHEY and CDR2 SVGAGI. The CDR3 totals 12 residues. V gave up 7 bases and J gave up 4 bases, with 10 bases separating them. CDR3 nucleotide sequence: TGTGCCAGCATGGGGGCGTCCTATGGCTACACCTTC. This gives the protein CASMGASYGYTF.

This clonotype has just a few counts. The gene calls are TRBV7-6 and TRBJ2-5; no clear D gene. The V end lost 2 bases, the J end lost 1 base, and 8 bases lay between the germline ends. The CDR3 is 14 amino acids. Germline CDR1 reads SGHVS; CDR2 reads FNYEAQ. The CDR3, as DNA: TGTGCCAGCAGCTTAAGCCGGACCCAAGAGACCCAGTACTTC. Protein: CASSLSRTQETQYF.

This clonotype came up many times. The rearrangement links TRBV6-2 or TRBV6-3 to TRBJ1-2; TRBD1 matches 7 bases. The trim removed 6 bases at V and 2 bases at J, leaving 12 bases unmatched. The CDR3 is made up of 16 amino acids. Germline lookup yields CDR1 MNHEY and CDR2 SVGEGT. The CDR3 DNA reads TGTGCCAGCAGACCAAACCGCGGACAGGACAACTATGGCTACACCTTC. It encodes CASRPNRGQDNYGYTF.

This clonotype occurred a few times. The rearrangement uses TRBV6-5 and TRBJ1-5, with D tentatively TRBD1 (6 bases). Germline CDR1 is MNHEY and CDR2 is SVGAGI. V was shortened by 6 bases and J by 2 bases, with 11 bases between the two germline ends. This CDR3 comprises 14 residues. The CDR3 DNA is TGTGCCAGCAGCAGGGGTGAGGGCAATCAGCCCCAGCATTTT. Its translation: CASSRGEGNQPQHF.

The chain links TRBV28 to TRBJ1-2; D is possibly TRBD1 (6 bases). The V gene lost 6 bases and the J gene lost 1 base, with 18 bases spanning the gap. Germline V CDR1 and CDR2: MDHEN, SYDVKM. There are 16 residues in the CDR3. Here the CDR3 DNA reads TGTGCCAGCAGATCCTCGGGACACCCTGTTAACTATGGCTACACCTTC. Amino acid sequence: CASRSSGHPVNYGYTF.

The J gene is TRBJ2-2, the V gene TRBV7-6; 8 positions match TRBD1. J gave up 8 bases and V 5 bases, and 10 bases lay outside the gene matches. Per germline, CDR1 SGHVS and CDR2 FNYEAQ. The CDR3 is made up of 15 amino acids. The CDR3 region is CASSPGQGPGGELFF. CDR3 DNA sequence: TGTGCCAGCAGCCCAGGACAGGGCCCAGGAGGGGAGCTGTTTTTT.

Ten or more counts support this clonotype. The CDR3 here is CASSPRDTPSYNEQFF. CDR3 sequence (DNA): TGTGCCAGCAGCCCACGGGACACCCCGAGCTACAATGAGCAGTTCTTC. J is TRBJ2-1 and V is TRBV7-9, with D tentatively TRBD1 (6 bases). There are 16 residues in the CDR3. Germline CDR1 is SEHNR and CDR2 is FQNEAQ (reference sequence). V dropped 5 bases and J dropped 3 bases, with 17 bases sitting between them.